These 23 T cell receptor beta chains were sequenced from one sample in a study. TCRdb fed the 5' RACE reads into MiXCR, producing one record per CDR3 protein. Here the sample spans a few thousand distinct CDR3 sequences, approximately 69% being singletons. The sequenced sample consisted of memory CD4+ T cells sorted from a lymph node. Subset meaning: memory CD4+ T cells, CD4+CD45RO+CD25-. The receptor source for this set is a female donor with breast cancer.

The sample holds a few counts of this clonotype. The chain employs TRBV20-1 and TRBJ2-1; possible D gene TRBD2, 6 bases. The CDR3 contains 13 residues. Germline values: CDR1 DFQATT, CDR2 SNEGSKA (reference sequence). The CDR3 sequence is CSPAGGIYNEQFF. CDR3 coding DNA: TGCAGCCCGGCGGGCGGGATCTACAATGAGCAGTTCTTC.

The chain has TRBV10-3 and TRBJ2-3, with D perhaps matching TRBD1 or TRBD2 (5 bases each). V lost 9 bases and J 6 bases, leaving 19 bases between the germline ends. Germline CDR1 ENHRY, CDR2 SYGVKD. The CDR3 is 14 residues long. The CDR3 here is CAMKPGRSSDTQYF. CDR3 nucleotides: TGTGCCATGAAACCGGGACGATCGTCGGATACGCAGTATTTT.

This clonotype was detected a few times. The V gene is TRBV20-1, the J gene TRBJ1-2; weak D call: TRBD1 (6 bases). Looked up from germline, CDR1 is DFQATT and CDR2 is SNEGSKA (reference sequence). This CDR3 has 12 amino acids. Trimming cost V 4 bases and J 8 bases, with 14 bases left between them. CDR3 region: CSATRTEQGYTF. The CDR3 nucleotides read TGCAGTGCTACCCGGACAGAGCAAGGCTACACCTTC.

The V call is TRBV3-1, the J call TRBJ2-5; the D gene is possibly TRBD1 (5 bases). V lost 3 bases to trimming and J lost 7 bases, with 18 bases between them. Looked up from germline, CDR1 is LGHDT and CDR2 is YNNKEL (reference sequence). The CDR3 runs to 15 residues. The CDR3 is CASSQSGSLIPTQYF. CDR3 DNA sequence: TGTGCCAGCAGCCAGTCAGGGTCTCTCATACCGACCCAGTACTTC.

The rearrangement links TRBV20-1 to TRBJ2-3; 9 positions match TRBD2. This CDR3 contains 15 residues. Trimming cost V 7 bases and J 0 bases; bases outside gene matches: 8. Germline V gives CDR1 DFQATT, CDR2 SNEGSKA (reference sequence). In DNA form, the CDR3 reads TGCAGTGTCTCGCGGGAGGGTACTAGCACAGATACGCAGTATTTT. It specifies CSVSREGTSTDTQYF.

The chain joins TRBV29-1 to TRBJ2-3; D assignment may be TRBD1 or TRBD2 (5 bases each). V was clipped by 8 bases and J by 3 bases, with 15 bases between them. CDR1 is SQVTM, CDR2 ANQGSEA, per germline. This CDR3 has 13 amino acids. CDR3 sequence (DNA): TGCAGCTCCGGTGGGGGAACGACAGATACGCAGTATTTT. Translation gives CSSGGGTTDTQYF.

This clonotype was counted once. V gene TRBV2 combines with J gene TRBJ1-1; D is possibly TRBD1 (5 bases). This CDR3 spans 16 amino acids. Germline values: CDR1 SNHLY, CDR2 FYNNEI. The V end lost 4 bases, the J end lost 1 base, and 16 bases lay between the germline ends. As DNA, the CDR3 is TGTGCCAGCAGTGTAAAACCGGGACGGAGGAACACTGAAGCTTTCTTT. Protein sequence: CASSVKPGRRNTEAFF.

This clonotype was counted between two and nine times. This chain uses TRBV6-1 with TRBJ2-3; D remains ambiguous. The CDR3 length is 12 residues. Germline V lookup: CDR1 MNHNS, CDR2 SASEGT. Between the trimmed V and J ends, which lost 7 bases and 2 bases, there was a span of 7 bases. DNA of the CDR3: TGTGCCAGCACCCTCGACACAGATACGCAGTATTTT. Translation: CASTLDTDTQYF.

Concerning this clonotype itself: A read error may account for a junction end that differs from germline. The rearrangement links TRBV20-1 to TRBJ1-6, with D uncertain. This CDR3 is built from 15 residues. The V gene's germline CDR1 is DFQATT and CDR2 SNEGSKA (reference sequence). The CDR3 sequence: CSASSRGSTNSPLHF. As DNA, the CDR3 is TGCAGTGCTAGCTCTAGAGGCTCTACAAATTCTCCCCTCCACTTT.

The chain carries TRBV5-1 and TRBJ1-1; D remains unclear. This CDR3 region has 12 residues. Trimming removed 4 bases from V and 4 bases from J, with 8 bases in between. Per germline, CDR1 SGHRS and CDR2 YFSETQ. This CDR3 is CASSPLGTEAFF. DNA of the CDR3: TGCGCCAGCAGCCCGCTGGGCACTGAAGCTTTCTTT.

This clonotype was recorded a few times. The genes are TRBV20-1 and TRBJ1-2; D is uncertain. Germline assignment: CDR1 DFQATT and CDR2 SNEGSKA (reference sequence). V was clipped by 1 base and J by 10 bases, with 10 bases between them. The CDR3 is made up of 11 amino acids. CDR3 region: CSARGDRLYTF. The CDR3 DNA reads as TGCAGTGCTAGAGGGGATCGGCTCTACACCTTC.

The sample holds a few counts of this clonotype. The chain uses TRBV5-1 and TRBJ1-1; D perhaps matches TRBD1 (5 bases). Germline CDR1 is SGHRS and CDR2 is YFSETQ. The CDR3 spans 13 residues. Trimming stripped 6 bases from V and 3 bases from J, with 12 bases between. The CDR3 loop reads CASNSGPDTEAFF. CDR3 sequence (DNA): TGCGCCAGCAACTCGGGACCGGACACTGAAGCTTTCTTT.

The rearrangement uses TRBV6-1 and TRBJ1-1, with D hard to call. This CDR3 has 14 residues. The V gene's germline CDR1 is MNHNS and CDR2 SASEGT. Trimming removed 6 bases from V and 3 bases from J, with 14 bases in between. This chain's CDR3 is CASRSMGYDTEAFF. CDR3 bases: TGTGCCAGCAGGTCAATGGGGTATGACACTGAAGCTTTCTTT.

The chain employs TRBV12-3 or TRBV12-4 and TRBJ2-1, with TRBD2 matching over 13 bases. There are 16 residues in the CDR3. Unmatched junction bases numbered 6, after V lost 5 bases and J lost 5 bases. As DNA, the CDR3 is TGTGCCAGCAGTGACTTCGGGACTAGCGGGAACAATGAGCAGTTCTTC. Protein: CASSDFGTSGNNEQFF.

CDR3 protein: CASSGTGSDTEAFF. Written as DNA, the CDR3 is TGTGCCAGCAGTGGAACAGGTAGCGATACTGAAGCTTTCTTT. This sequence joins TRBV6-1 and TRBJ1-1, with D perhaps matching TRBD1 (5 bases). The length of the CDR3 is 14 residues. V was pared by 4 bases and J by 5 bases, with 14 bases between. In germline, CDR1 is MNHNS, CDR2 SASEGT.

The chain is built from TRBV20-1 and TRBJ2-1; 13 bases agree with TRBD2. V shed 0 bases and J 4 bases; nucleotides not matched to a gene: 3. Germline V gives CDR1 DFQATT, CDR2 SNEGSKA (reference sequence). The CDR3 length is 16 residues. DNA of the CDR3: TGCAGTGCTAGAGATGGGACTAGCGGGGCTTACAATGAGCAGTTCTTC. Residues: CSARDGTSGAYNEQFF.

The CDR3 sequence: CASSQTGESNYGYTF. The DNA of the CDR3 is TGCGCCAGCAGCCAGACAGGGGAATCAAACTATGGCTACACCTTC. V and J are TRBV5-1 and TRBJ1-2; TRBD1 matches 8 bases. The trim removed 4 bases at V and 2 bases at J, leaving 7 bases unmatched. Germline CDR1 and CDR2: SGHRS and YFSETQ. The CDR3 is 15 residues long.

The gene calls are TRBV10-1 and TRBJ2-7; 9 bases match TRBD2. The CDR3 loop spans 15 amino acids. Trimming removed 3 bases from V and 2 bases from J; junction bases left unmatched: 5. Per germline, CDR1 WNHNN and CDR2 SYGVQD (reference sequence). The CDR3 bases are TGCGCCAGCAGTGATCCCGGGACTAGCACCTACGAGCAGTACTTC. This sequence encodes CASSDPGTSTYEQYF.

The chain recombines TRBV20-1 with TRBJ2-1; unclear D gene. The CDR3 totals 14 residues. Trimming took off 3 bases at V and 0 bases at J, with 9 bases between the two ends. Germline V gene data show CDR1 as DFQATT and CDR2 as SNEGSKA (reference sequence). The CDR3 sequence is CSASPPGSYNEQFF. The CDR3 nucleotides read TGCAGTGCTAGTCCGCCGGGCTCCTACAATGAGCAGTTCTTC.

This clonotype was counted only a few times. J is TRBJ2-1 and V is TRBV7-2, with D perhaps TRBD2 (6 bases). V dropped 5 bases and J dropped 4 bases, with 12 bases sitting between them. Per germline, CDR1 SGHTA and CDR2 FQGNSA. This CDR3 has 14 amino acids. Here the CDR3 DNA reads TGTGCCAGCAGCCGCCGGGACTTGTACAATGAGCAGTTCTTC. Its protein is CASSRRDLYNEQFF.

The chain links TRBV11-2 to TRBJ2-7; D gene ambiguous. Trimming removed 0 bases from V and 3 bases from J, with 9 bases in between. The CDR3 spans 14 residues. Germline V CDR1 and CDR2: SGHAT, FQNNGV. The CDR3 DNA reads TGTGCCAGCAGCTTAGATCCGACCTTCTACGAGCAGTACTTC. Its protein is CASSLDPTFYEQYF.

This clonotype was recorded a few times. The chain's CDR3 is CSARRARVYEQYF. Written as DNA, the CDR3 is TGCAGTGCTAGGCGGGCCCGAGTTTACGAGCAGTACTTC. The rearrangement uses TRBV20-1 and TRBJ2-7; a possible D gene is TRBD2 (5 bases). Trimming took 3 bases from V and 4 from J, leaving 13 bases between them. Germline assignment: CDR1 DFQATT and CDR2 SNEGSKA (reference sequence). The CDR3 length is 13 residues.

The chain carries TRBV11-2 and TRBJ2-3; D ambiguous. Germline lookup yields CDR1 SGHAT and CDR2 FQNNGV. The CDR3 extends over 12 amino acids. The V and J ends lost 5 bases and 2 bases respectively, with 5 bases between them. The chain's CDR3 is CASSLPTDTQYF. The DNA for the CDR3 is TGTGCCAGCAGCCTTCCCACAGATACGCAGTATTTT. Full variable domain (outside the CDR3, taken from reference TRBV11-2 and TRBJ2-3): EAGVAQSPRYKIIEKRQSVAFWCNPISGHATLYWYQQILGQGPKLLIQFQNNGVVDDSQLPKDRFSAERLKGVDSTLKIQPAKLEDSAVYLCASSLPTDTQYFGPGTRLTVL.